The present T cell receptor (beta chain) was sequenced within a study of T cell changes during pregnancy in multiple sclerosis (dated by TCRdb to between 2017 and 2020). General notes on the study: The study examined how the T cell repertoire changed over the course of pregnancy in women with multiple sclerosis.

The CDR3 measures 16 amino acids from cysteine to phenylalanine. Of the read, only the CDR3 DNA is kept; its 48 bases are in frame from base 1. The germline V gene gives CDR1 as SGDLS and CDR2 as YYNGEE. The junction carries 19 bases between V and J, which are trimmed by 0 bases and 7 bases respectively. Regarding this clone: This clone's antigen is unknown. Base qualities are missing; no much larger clone stands one base away.

The library relied on the immunoSEQ multiplex PCR assay. As stored in TCRdb, this immuneACCESS dataset retains in-frame rearrangements with V and J assigned. A fraction of the clones does not appear; measured against another copy, unresolved V genes explain less than half of the discrepancy, and the remainder lacks a known reason. Counted in this sample were 40,000 to 55,000 clones; around 93% of them appeared once. The top ten clonotypes cover approximately 2.6% of the sample. This sample comprised CD8+ T cells from peripheral blood mononuclear cells, obtained in the second trimester of pregnancy. The receptor was isolated from a female donor with multiple sclerosis, enrolled in a pregnancy study. The sequence is built from TRBV9 and TRBJ1-1; no confident D gene assignment can be made. The CDR3 reads CASSVAVEMSGYEAFF. The DNA sequence reads TGTGCCAGCAGCGTAGCTGTGGAGATGTCCGGGTATGAAGCTTTCTTT.